This TCR beta chain was identified during a study of cytomegalovirus exposure and HLA in healthy donors. Measured with immunoSEQ multiplex PCR; TCRdb has only the in-frame clones, and not every one. This table has 90,000 to 120,000 clones, nearly 97% appearing once. To note about this clone: The antigen is unknown.

Findings and limits, study-wide: In vitro experiments confirmed that a few CMV-associated chains were specific for CMV antigens. In the roughly 130 validation repertoires, a later analysis found that first-cohort TCR clusters tended to co-occur.

The CDR3 consists of 13 residues. Germline values: CDR1 SGHTA, CDR2 FQGTGA. Deletions cut 5 bases from V and 1 base from J, with 8 bases between. This sequence originates from a woman aged 18 to 35 in good health and CMV-seronegative. Sequencing was performed on PBMCs. This rearrangement joins TRBV7-3 to TRBJ2-5, with a tentative D call TRBD2 (7 bases). DNA of the CDR3: TGTGCCAGCAGCGGGGGGGCCCAAGAGACCCAGTACTTC. It is translated as CASSGGAQETQYF.